This TCR beta chain was retrieved from a study of Graves' ophthalmopathy and Graves' hyperthyroidism. Study-level information: Being free of ophthalmopathy for 18 months of follow-up defined stable hyperthyroidism.

As for this clonotype: A read error may explain this, as a much larger clone is one base away.

Amplifying from RNA transcripts, the study obtained TCR beta CDR3 regions. First-round RT-PCR employed HTBI primers, with a second-round multiplex PCR after it. Via MiXCR, TCRdb re-called the multiplex PCR reads, giving one row per CDR3 protein. Of approximately 1.2 million distinct CDR3 sequences listed, around a third were seen once; the top ten hold roughly 11%. CDR3 size: 13 residues. Patients newly diagnosed with hyperthyroidism, under 2 months' duration, were aged 18 to 65, the study reports. Uncontrolled infections, other autoimmune diseases, pregnancy or lactation barred patients from enrollment.

The TCR originated in an adult man with Graves' hyperthyroidism. The gene calls are TRBV12-3 or TRBV12-4 and TRBJ1-5, with D hard to call. The specimen sequenced was peripheral blood or thyroid tissue (not recorded which). This CDR3 reads CVSSWVARQPQHF. CDR3 DNA: TGTGTCAGCAGTTGGGTGGCGCGTCAGCCCCAGCATTTT.